The 22 T cell receptor beta chains reported below all come from one sample, sequenced in a study of T cells in localized non-small cell lung cancer. The assay was immunoSEQ multiplex PCR, and TCRdb's table has in-frame clones only and misses some. The table includes about 40,000 clones, 86% detected once. The source material was peripheral blood, sampled before any cancer treatment. These receptors originate from a man aged 35 to 70 with stage I lung adenocarcinoma.

V and J are TRBV5-1 and TRBJ2-1, with 9 bases matching TRBD1. Germline trimming cut 2 bases from V and 2 bases from J; bases unmatched to any gene: 2. The CDR3 spans 15 residues. The germline V gene encodes CDR1 SGHRS and CDR2 YFSETQ. CDR3 coding DNA: TGCGCCAGCAGCTTCGGGACAGGGCCCTACAATGAGCAGTTCTTC. Protein: CASSFGTGPYNEQFF.

This clone was found once. The genes are TRBV28 and TRBJ1-5, with 11 bases fitting TRBD1. Trimming took 6 bases from V and 1 from J; bases not matched to a gene: 14. The germline gives CDR1 MDHEN, CDR2 SYDVKM. The CDR3 is 19 amino acids. CDR3 nucleotide sequence: TGTGCCAGCAGACGGTCCGGGACAGGGGGGTTGGGGAGCAATCAGCCCCAGCATTTT. It encodes CASRRSGTGGLGSNQPQHF.

This chain links TRBV23-1 with TRBJ2-7; 7 bases align to TRBD1. TRBV23-1 is sorted into the ORF group, with uncertain function. J lost 2 bases, V lost 3 bases, and 7 bases had no gene match. This CDR3 has 15 residues. The CDR3 sequence: CASSQRGGAAYEQYF. The CDR3 bases are TGCGCCAGCAGTCAGAGAGGGGGCGCCGCCTACGAGCAGTACTTC.

This clone appeared a single time. The chain employs TRBV30 and TRBJ2-7; D tentatively reads TRBD1 or TRBD2 (5 bases each). The CDR3 has 14 residues. The germline V and J ends were trimmed by 2 bases and 7 bases, with 18 bases remaining between them. Germline V gives CDR1 GTSNPN, CDR2 SVGIG (reference sequence). The CDR3 sequence is CAWSLFGTAREQYF. CDR3 bases: TGTGCCTGGAGTCTATTCGGGACGGCTAGAGAGCAGTACTTC.

J is TRBJ1-2 and V is TRBV7-2, with unresolved D. Germline V gene lookup returns CDR1 SGHTA and CDR2 FQGNSA. Trimming cost V 8 bases and J 3 bases, with 4 bases left between them. This CDR3 spans 10 amino acids. Here the CDR3 reads CASGDYGYTF. CDR3 DNA: TGTGCCAGCGGTGACTATGGCTACACCTTC.

To note about this clone: A read error may account for a junction end that differs from germline. The chain has TRBV7-6 and TRBJ2-5; TRBD2 matches at 14 bases. The CDR3 spans 15 residues. Looked up from germline, CDR1 is SGHVS and CDR2 is FNYEAQ. CDR3 region: CASSALGLAGEDVDF. The CDR3 region has the DNA TGTGCCAGCAGCGCACTGGGACTAGCGGGAGAGGATGTAGACTTC.

The chain has TRBV6-1 and TRBJ2-1; 11 bases are shared with TRBD2. Losses at the gene ends were 6 bases for V and 7 bases for J; bases not matched to a gene: 8. The CDR3 covers 15 residues. From germline, CDR1 is MNHNS and CDR2 SASEGT. The CDR3 nucleotides are TGTGCCAGCAGGCCACTAGCGGGAGTAATTAATGAGCAGTTCTTC. Its translation: CASRPLAGVINEQFF.

The CDR3 nucleotides are TGTGCCACCACAGGGCATAATGAGCAGTTCTTC. This sequence encodes CATTGHNEQFF. The V and J genes are TRBV6-5 and TRBJ2-1; possibly TRBD1 for D (6 bases). CDR1 is MNHEY, CDR2 SVGAGI, per germline. V gave up 10 bases and J gave up 7 bases, with 11 bases separating them. The CDR3 consists of 11 residues.

V is TRBV6-6 and J is TRBJ1-2; D remains unclear. V lost 4 bases and J 7 bases, leaving 16 bases between the germline ends. The CDR3 covers 14 residues. Looked up from germline, CDR1 is MNHNY and CDR2 is SVGAGI (reference sequence). CDR3 loop: CASSSPSEGSGYTF. DNA of the CDR3: TGTGCCAGCAGTTCCCCCTCGGAGGGCAGTGGCTACACCTTC.

The V call is TRBV4-3, the J call TRBJ2-5; 12 bases agree with TRBD2. Germline V lookup: CDR1 LGHNA, CDR2 YSLEER. This CDR3 contains 16 residues. The V and J ends lost 4 bases and 3 bases, in that order; junction bases with no gene match: 6. The CDR3 is CASSRLAGGPEETQYF. CDR3 DNA: TGCGCCAGCAGCCGTCTAGCGGGAGGGCCGGAAGAGACCCAGTACTTC.

The V call is TRBV7-2, the J call TRBJ1-5; D not certain. The germline V gene encodes CDR1 SGHTA and CDR2 FQGNSA. With 2 bases removed from V and 3 bases from J, the gap between germline ends came to 5 bases. This CDR3 region has 13 residues. CDR3 residues: CASSLYTNQPQHF. The CDR3 nucleotides are TGTGCCAGCAGCTTATACACCAATCAGCCCCAGCATTTT.

The chain carries TRBV28 and TRBJ2-1, with D possibly being TRBD1 (7 bases). V dropped 8 bases and J dropped 3 bases, with 11 bases sitting between them. Germline values: CDR1 MDHEN, CDR2 SYDVKM. This CDR3 contains 13 residues. This CDR3 is CASGRDSYNEQFF. As DNA, the CDR3 is TGTGCCAGCGGGCGGGACAGCTACAATGAGCAGTTCTTC.

The rearrangement links TRBV27 to TRBJ2-7, with D possibly matching TRBD2 (6 bases). CDR3 size: 14 residues. V was cut by 2 bases and J by 1 base, with 9 bases left in between. Germline CDR1 is MNHEY and CDR2 is SMNVEV (reference sequence). This CDR3 is CASSLGGISYEQYF. DNA for the CDR3: TGTGCCAGCAGTTTAGGGGGGATATCCTACGAGCAGTACTTC.

The rearrangement links TRBV5-1 to TRBJ2-5; 14 bases are shared with TRBD2. With V trimmed by 4 bases and J by 2 bases, 7 bases remained unmatched. The CDR3 is made up of 17 amino acids. Germline values: CDR1 SGHRS, CDR2 YFSETQ. CDR3 DNA sequence: TGCGCCAGCAGCATGGGACTAGCGGGAGATCAACAAGAGACCCAGTACTTC. Residues: CASSMGLAGDQQETQYF.

The V gene is TRBV4-3, the J gene TRBJ2-1; D not certain. This CDR3 is built from 14 residues. V was shortened by 0 bases and J by 2 bases, with 5 bases between the two germline ends. Germline lookup yields CDR1 LGHNA and CDR2 YSLEER. CDR3 residues: CASSQERAYNEQFF. CDR3 bases: TGCGCCAGCAGCCAAGAACGGGCCTACAATGAGCAGTTCTTC.

The J gene is TRBJ2-1, the V gene TRBV6-6; no definite D call. CDR1 is MNHNY and CDR2 is SVGAGI in the germline V gene (reference sequence). The V end lost 5 bases, the J end lost 3 bases, and 11 bases lay between the germline ends. The CDR3 loop spans 14 amino acids. CDR3 in DNA: TGTGCCAGCAGTACACGGGCACTCTACAATGAGCAGTTCTTC. This sequence encodes CASSTRALYNEQFF.

V and J are TRBV11-2 and TRBJ1-2; no firm D call. The CDR3 is made up of 12 amino acids. CDR1 is SGHAT and CDR2 is FQNNGV in the germline V gene. V was trimmed by 4 bases and J by 2 bases, leaving 5 bases between them. The CDR3 is CASSSVNYGYTF. CDR3 DNA: TGTGCCAGCAGCTCGGTGAACTATGGCTACACCTTC. Full variable domain (rest looked up from reference TRBV11-2 and TRBJ1-2): EAGVAQSPRYKIIEKRQSVAFWCNPISGHATLYWYQQILGQGPKLLIQFQNNGVVDDSQLPKDRFSAERLKGVDSTLKIQPAKLEDSAVYLCASSSVNYGYTFGSGTRLTVV.

The chain joins TRBV4-3 to TRBJ1-1; maybe TRBD1 (6 bases). The CDR3 has 15 residues. Per germline, CDR1 LGHNA and CDR2 YSLEER. Trimming removed 1 base from V and 0 bases from J, with 9 bases in between. DNA for the CDR3: TGCGCCAGCAGCCAAGGTGGACAGTTGAACACTGAAGCTTTCTTT. Its protein is CASSQGGQLNTEAFF.

The J gene is TRBJ2-3, the V gene TRBV5-1; either TRBD1 or TRBD2 may fit D (5 bases each). The CDR3 runs to 16 residues. Germline V gives CDR1 SGHRS, CDR2 YFSETQ. Trimming left V 0 bases short and J 2 bases short, with 13 bases between. The CDR3 nucleotides read TGCGCCAGCAGCTTGGTGGGACCCTCTCCCACAGATACGCAGTATTTT. This codes for CASSLVGPSPTDTQYF.

V gene TRBV7-3 combines with J gene TRBJ2-3; TRBD1 agrees at 12 bases. After removal of 5 bases from V and 6 bases from J, the junction contained 9 bases not matched to a gene. Germline CDR1 and CDR2: SGHTA and FQGTGA. This CDR3 has 16 residues. In nucleotides, the CDR3 is TGTGCCAGCAGCCGTCCGGGACAGGGGGCTTCGGATACGCAGTATTTT. This gives the protein CASSRPGQGASDTQYF. Full variable domain (outside the CDR3, taken from reference TRBV7-3 and TRBJ2-3): GAGVSQTPSNKVTEKGKYVELRCDPISGHTALYWYRQSLGQGPEFLIYFQGTGAADDSGLPNDRFFAVRPEGSVSTLKIQRTERGDSAVYLCASSRPGQGASDTQYFGPGTRLTVL.

This clone was recorded once. The gene calls are TRBV6-5 and TRBJ1-3; no clear D. Germline V gene data show CDR1 as MNHEY and CDR2 as SVGAGI. With 6 bases removed from V and 2 bases from J, the gap between germline ends came to 14 bases. This CDR3 is built from 15 residues. The CDR3 region has the DNA TGTGCCAGCAGACGAGACCTTATACCTGGAAACACCATATATTTT. It codes for CASRRDLIPGNTIYF.

The V and J genes are TRBV7-3 and TRBJ2-3; 9 bases map to TRBD2. The J segment lost 3 bases and the V segment lost 5 bases, leaving 9 bases of the junction unmatched. There are 16 residues in the CDR3. Germline V lookup: CDR1 SGHTA, CDR2 FQGTGA. The CDR3 is CASSRSGAGGTDTQYF. CDR3 in DNA: TGTGCCAGCAGCCGCAGCGGGGCGGGAGGGACAGATACGCAGTATTTT.